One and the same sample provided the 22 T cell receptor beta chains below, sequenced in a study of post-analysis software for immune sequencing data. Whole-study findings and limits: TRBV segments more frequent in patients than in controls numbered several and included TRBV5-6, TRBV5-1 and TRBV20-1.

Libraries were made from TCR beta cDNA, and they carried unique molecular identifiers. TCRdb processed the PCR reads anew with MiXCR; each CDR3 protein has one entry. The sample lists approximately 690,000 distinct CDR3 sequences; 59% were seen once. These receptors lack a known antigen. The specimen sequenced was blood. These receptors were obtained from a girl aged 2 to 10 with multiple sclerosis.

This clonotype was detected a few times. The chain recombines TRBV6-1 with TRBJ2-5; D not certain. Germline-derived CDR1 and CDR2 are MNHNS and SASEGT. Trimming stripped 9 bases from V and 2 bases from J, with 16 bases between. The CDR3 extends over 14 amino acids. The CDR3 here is CASASSPSQETQYF. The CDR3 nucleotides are TGTGCCAGTGCCTCATCCCCATCTCAAGAGACCCAGTACTTC.

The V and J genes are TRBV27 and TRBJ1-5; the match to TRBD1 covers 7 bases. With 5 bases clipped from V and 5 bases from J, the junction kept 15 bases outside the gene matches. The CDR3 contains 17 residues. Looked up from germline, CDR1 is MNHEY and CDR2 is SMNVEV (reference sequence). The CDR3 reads CASSPLFEAGGHQPQHF. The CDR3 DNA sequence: TGTGCCAGCAGTCCCCTGTTTGAGGCAGGGGGGCATCAGCCCCAGCATTTT.

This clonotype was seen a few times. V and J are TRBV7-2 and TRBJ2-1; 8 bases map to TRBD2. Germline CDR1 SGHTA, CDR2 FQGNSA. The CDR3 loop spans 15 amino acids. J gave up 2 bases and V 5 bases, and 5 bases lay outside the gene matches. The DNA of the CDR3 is TGTGCCAGCAGCCTTAGCGGGGTAGCCTACAATGAGCAGTTCTTC. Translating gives CASSLSGVAYNEQFF. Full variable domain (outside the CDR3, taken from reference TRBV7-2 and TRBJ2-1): GAGVSQSPSNKVTEKGKDVELRCDPISGHTALYWYRQSLGQGLEFLIYFQGNSAPDKSGLPSDRFSAERTGGSVSTLTIQRTQQEDSAVYLCASSLSGVAYNEQFFGPGTRLTVL.

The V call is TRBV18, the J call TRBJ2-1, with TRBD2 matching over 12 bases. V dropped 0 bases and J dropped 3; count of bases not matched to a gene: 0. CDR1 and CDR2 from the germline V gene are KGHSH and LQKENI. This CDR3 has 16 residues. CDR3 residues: CASSPPTSGSYNEQFF. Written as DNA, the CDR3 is TGTGCCAGCTCACCACCGACTAGCGGGAGCTACAATGAGCAGTTCTTC.

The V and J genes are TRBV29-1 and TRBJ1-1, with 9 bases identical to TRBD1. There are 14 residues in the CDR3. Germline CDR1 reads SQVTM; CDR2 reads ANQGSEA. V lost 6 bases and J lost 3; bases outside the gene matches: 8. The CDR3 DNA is TGCAGCGTGGGGACAGGGCTTGGGGACACTGAAGCTTTCTTT. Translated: CSVGTGLGDTEAFF.

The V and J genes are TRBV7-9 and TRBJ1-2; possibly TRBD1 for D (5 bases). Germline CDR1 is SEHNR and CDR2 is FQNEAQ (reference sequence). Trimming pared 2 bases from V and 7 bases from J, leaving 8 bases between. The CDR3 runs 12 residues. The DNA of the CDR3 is TGTGCCAGCAGCTTAAACGGGGCTGGCTACACCTTC. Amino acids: CASSLNGAGYTF.

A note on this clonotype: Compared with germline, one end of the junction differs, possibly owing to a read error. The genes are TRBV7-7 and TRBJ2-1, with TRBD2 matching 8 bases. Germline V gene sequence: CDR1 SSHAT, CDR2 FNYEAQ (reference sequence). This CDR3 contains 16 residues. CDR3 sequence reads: CASSSGLAGPRNEQFF. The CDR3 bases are TGTGCTAGCAGCTCAGGCCTAGCGGGTCCAAGGAATGAGCAGTTCTTC.

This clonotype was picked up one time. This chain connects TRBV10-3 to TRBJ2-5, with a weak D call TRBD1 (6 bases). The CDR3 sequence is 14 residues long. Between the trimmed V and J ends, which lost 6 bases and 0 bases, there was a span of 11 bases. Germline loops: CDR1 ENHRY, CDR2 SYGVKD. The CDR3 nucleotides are TGTGCCATCAGCCGTGGGGGCAACCAAGAGACCCAGTACTTC. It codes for CAISRGGNQETQYF.

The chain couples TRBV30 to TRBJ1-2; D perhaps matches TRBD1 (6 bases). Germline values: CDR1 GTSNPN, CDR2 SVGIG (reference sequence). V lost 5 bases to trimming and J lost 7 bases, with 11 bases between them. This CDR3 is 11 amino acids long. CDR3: CAWGEGGGYTF. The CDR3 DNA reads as TGTGCCTGGGGAGAGGGGGGTGGCTACACCTTC.

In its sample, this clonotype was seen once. CDR3: CSASDYRGHSGANVLTF. Written as DNA, the CDR3 is TGCAGTGCTAGTGATTACAGGGGACACTCTGGGGCCAACGTCCTGACTTTC. The chain carries TRBV20-1 and TRBJ2-6; 7 bases fit TRBD1. V lost 3 bases, J lost 0 bases, and 8 bases stayed unmatched. CDR1 DFQATT and CDR2 SNEGSKA come from the germline V gene (reference sequence). This CDR3 contains 17 residues.

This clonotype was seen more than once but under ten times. This CDR3 is CSAGRSSGVRETQYF. The CDR3 DNA reads as TGCAGTGCTGGCAGATCCTCAGGGGTGAGGGAGACCCAGTACTTC. This sequence joins TRBV20-1 and TRBJ2-7, with D possibly being TRBD1 (6 bases). The closer fit of TRBJ2-5 to the DNA end suggests the J call may be wrong. There are 15 residues in the CDR3. Germline lookup yields CDR1 DFQATT and CDR2 SNEGSKA (reference sequence).

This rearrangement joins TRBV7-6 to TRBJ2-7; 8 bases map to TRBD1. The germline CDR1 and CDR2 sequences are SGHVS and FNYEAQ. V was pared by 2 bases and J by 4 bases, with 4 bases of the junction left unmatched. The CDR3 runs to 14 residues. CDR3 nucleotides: TGTGCCAGCAGCTTATCAGGGGGCGGGTACGAGCAGTACTTC. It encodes CASSLSGGGYEQYF.

CDR3 coding DNA: TGCAGCGTTGGCCTGAGACAGGGGGCTCACGAGCAGTACTTC. Translation: CSVGLRQGAHEQYF. The chain uses TRBV29-1 and TRBJ2-7; 10 bases line up with TRBD1. Germline V lookup: CDR1 SQVTM, CDR2 ANQGSEA. The ends lost 4 bases at V and 5 bases at J; junction bases unmatched: 8. CDR3 length equals 14 residues.

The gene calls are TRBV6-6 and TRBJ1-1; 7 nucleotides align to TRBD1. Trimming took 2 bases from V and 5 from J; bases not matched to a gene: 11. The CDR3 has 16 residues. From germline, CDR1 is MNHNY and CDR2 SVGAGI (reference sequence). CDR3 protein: CASSYAKRQGLTEAFF. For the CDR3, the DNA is TGTGCCAGCAGTTACGCAAAACGACAGGGATTAACTGAAGCTTTCTTT.

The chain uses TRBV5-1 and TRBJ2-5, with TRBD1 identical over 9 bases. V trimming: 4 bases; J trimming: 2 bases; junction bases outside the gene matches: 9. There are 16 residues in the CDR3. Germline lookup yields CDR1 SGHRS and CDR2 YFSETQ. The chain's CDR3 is CASSLGQGTHQETQYF. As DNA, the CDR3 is TGCGCCAGCAGCCTAGGACAGGGGACTCATCAAGAGACCCAGTACTTC.

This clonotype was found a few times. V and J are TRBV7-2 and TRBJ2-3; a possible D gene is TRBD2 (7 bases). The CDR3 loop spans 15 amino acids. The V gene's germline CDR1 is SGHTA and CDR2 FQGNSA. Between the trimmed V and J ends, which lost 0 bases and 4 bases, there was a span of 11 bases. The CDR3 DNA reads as TGTGCCAGCAGCTTAGCGGGGGGGCAGGCAGATACGCAGTATTTT. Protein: CASSLAGGQADTQYF.

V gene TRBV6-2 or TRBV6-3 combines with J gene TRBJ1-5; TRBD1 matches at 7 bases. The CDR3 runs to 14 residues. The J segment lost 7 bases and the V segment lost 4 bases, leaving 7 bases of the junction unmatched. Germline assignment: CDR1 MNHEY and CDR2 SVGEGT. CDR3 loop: CASSCTSGGQPQHF. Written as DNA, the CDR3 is TGTGCCAGCAGTTGCACGTCAGGGGGACAGCCCCAGCATTTT.

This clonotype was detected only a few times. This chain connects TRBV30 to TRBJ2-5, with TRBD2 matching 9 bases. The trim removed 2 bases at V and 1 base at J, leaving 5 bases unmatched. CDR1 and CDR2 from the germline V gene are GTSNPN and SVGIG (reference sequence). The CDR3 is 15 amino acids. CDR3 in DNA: TGTGCCTGGAGTTCGCTAGCGGGATTCCAAGAGACCCAGTACTTC. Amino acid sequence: CAWSSLAGFQETQYF.

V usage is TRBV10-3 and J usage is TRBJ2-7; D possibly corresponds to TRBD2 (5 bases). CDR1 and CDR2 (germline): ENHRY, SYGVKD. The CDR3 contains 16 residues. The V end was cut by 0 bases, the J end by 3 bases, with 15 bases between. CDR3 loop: CAISESRAAFLYEQYF. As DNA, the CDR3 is TGTGCCATCAGTGAGTCGAGGGCAGCGTTCCTCTACGAGCAGTACTTC.

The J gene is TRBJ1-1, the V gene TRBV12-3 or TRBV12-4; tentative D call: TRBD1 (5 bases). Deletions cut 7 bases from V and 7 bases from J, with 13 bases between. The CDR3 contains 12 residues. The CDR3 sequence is CASTWGPFEAFF. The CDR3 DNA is TGTGCCAGCACATGGGGCCCTTTTGAAGCTTTCTTT.

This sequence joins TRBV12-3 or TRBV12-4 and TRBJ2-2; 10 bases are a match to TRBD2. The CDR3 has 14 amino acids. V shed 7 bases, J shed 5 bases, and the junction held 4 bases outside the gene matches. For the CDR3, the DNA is TGTGCCAGCATGCTAGCGGGGGCTACCGGGGAGCTGTTTTTT. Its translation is CASMLAGATGELFF.

Here the CDR3 DNA reads TGTGCCAGCAGCCCTGGACAGGGGGGGATTAACTATGGCTACACCTTC. It specifies CASSPGQGGINYGYTF. The chain recombines TRBV7-9 with TRBJ1-2; TRBD1 matches 10 bases. Germline V gives CDR1 SEHNR, CDR2 FQNEAQ (reference sequence). Trimming removed 5 bases from V and 1 base from J; junction bases left unmatched: 7. CDR3 length equals 16 residues.